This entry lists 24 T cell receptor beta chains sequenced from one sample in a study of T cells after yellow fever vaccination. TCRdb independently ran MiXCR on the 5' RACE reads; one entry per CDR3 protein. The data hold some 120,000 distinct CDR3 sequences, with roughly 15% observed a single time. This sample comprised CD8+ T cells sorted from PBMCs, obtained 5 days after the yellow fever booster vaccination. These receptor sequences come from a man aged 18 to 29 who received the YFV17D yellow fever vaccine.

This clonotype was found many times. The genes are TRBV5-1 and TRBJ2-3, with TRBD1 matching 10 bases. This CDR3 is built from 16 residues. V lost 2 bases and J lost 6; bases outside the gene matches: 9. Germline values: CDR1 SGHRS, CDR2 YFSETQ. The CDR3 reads CASSFDPGTGADTQYF. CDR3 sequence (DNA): TGCGCCAGCAGCTTCGATCCCGGGACAGGGGCGGATACGCAGTATTTT. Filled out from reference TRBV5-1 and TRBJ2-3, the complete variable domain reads KAGVTQTPRYLIKTRGQQVTLSCSPISGHRSVSWYQQTPGQGLQFLFEYFSETQRNKGNFPGRFSGRQFSNSRSEMNVSTLELGDSALYLCASSFDPGTGADTQYFGPGTRLTVL.

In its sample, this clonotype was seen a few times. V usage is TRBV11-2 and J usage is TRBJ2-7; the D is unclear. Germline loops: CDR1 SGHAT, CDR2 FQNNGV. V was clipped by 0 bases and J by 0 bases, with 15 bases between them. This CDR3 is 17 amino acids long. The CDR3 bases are TGTGCCAGCAGCTTAGATCTTCCCGGGTTCTCCTCCTACGAGCAGTACTTC. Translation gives CASSLDLPGFSSYEQYF.

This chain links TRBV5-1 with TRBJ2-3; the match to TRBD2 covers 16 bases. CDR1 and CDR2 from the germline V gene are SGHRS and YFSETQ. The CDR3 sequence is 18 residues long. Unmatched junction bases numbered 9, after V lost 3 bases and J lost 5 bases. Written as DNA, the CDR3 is TGCGCCAGCAGCTCCACCGGGACTAGCGGGGGGGCCGAAGATACGCAGTATTTT. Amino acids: CASSSTGTSGGAEDTQYF.

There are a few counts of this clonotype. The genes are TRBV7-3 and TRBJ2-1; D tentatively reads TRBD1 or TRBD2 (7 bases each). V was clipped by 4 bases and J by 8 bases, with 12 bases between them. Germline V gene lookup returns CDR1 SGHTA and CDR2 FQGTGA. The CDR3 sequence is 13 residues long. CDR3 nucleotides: TGTGCCAGCAGCTCAGGGGGGGGATATGAGCAGTTCTTC. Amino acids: CASSSGGGYEQFF. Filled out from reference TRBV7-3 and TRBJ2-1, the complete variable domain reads GAGVSQTPSNKVTEKGKYVELRCDPISGHTALYWYRQSLGQGPEFLIYFQGTGAADDSGLPNDRFFAVRPEGSVSTLKIQRTERGDSAVYLCASSSGGGYEQFFGPGTRLTVL.

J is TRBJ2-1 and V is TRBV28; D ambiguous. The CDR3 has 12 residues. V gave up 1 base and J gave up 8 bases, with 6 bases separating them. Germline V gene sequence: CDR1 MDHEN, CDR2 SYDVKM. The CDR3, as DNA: TGTGCCAGCAGTTTATATGGTTATGAGCAGTTCTTC. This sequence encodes CASSLYGYEQFF.

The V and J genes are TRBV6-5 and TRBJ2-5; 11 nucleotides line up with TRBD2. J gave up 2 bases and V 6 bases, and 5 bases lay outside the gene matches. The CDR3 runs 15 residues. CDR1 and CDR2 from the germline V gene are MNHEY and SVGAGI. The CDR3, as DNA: TGTGCCAGCAGCCAGACTAGCGGGGATCAAGAGACCCAGTACTTC. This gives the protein CASSQTSGDQETQYF.

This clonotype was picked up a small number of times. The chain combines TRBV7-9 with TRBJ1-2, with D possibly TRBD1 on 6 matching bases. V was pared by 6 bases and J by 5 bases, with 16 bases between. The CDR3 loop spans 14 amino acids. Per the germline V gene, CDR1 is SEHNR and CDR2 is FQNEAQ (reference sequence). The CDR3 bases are TGTGCCAGCAGTTTCTCCCGGACAGATTATGGCTACACCTTC. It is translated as CASSFSRTDYGYTF.

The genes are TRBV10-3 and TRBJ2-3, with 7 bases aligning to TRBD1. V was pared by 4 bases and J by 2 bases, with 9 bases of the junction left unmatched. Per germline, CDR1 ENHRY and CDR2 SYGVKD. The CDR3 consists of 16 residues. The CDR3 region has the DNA TGTGCCATCAGTGGCTCCGGGACAGCTACCACAGATACGCAGTATTTT. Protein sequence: CAISGSGTATTDTQYF.

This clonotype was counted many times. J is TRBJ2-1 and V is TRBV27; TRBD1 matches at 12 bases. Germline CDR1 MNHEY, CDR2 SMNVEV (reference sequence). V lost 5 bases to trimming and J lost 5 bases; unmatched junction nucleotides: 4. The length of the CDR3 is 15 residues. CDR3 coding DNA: TGTGCCAGCAGTAGGGGACAGGGGGCGGACAATGAGCAGTTCTTC. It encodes CASSRGQGADNEQFF.

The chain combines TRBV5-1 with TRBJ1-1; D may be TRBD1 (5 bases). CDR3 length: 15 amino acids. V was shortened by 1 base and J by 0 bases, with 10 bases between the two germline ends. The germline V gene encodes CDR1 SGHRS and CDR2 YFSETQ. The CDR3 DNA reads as TGCGCCAGCAGCTTGAATTGGGGGGTGAACACTGAAGCTTTCTTT. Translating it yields CASSLNWGVNTEAFF.

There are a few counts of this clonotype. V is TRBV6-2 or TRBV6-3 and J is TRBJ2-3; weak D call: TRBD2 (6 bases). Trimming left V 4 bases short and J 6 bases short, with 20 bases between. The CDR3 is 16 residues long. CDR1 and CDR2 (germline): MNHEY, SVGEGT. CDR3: CASSLVGGPSGDTQYF. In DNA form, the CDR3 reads TGTGCCAGCAGTTTGGTCGGGGGACCCAGCGGGGATACGCAGTATTTT.

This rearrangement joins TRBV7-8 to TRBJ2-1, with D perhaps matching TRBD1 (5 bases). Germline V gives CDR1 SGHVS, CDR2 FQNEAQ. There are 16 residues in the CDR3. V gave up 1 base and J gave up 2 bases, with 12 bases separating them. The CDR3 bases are TGTGCCAGCAGCTTAGGACAACAGGCCGCCTACAATGAGCAGTTCTTC. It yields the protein CASSLGQQAAYNEQFF.

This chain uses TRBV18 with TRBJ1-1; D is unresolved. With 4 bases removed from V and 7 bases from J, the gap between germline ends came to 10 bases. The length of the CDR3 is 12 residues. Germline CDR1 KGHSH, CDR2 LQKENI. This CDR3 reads CASSQNHVEAFF. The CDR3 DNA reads TGTGCCAGCTCACAAAACCACGTTGAAGCTTTCTTT.

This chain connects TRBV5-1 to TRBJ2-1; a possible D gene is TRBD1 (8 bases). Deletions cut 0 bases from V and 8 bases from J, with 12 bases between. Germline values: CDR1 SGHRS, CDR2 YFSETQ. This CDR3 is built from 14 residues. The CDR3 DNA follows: TGCGCCAGCAGCTTGGGACAGGGGAGGGATGAGCAGTTCTTC. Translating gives CASSLGQGRDEQFF.

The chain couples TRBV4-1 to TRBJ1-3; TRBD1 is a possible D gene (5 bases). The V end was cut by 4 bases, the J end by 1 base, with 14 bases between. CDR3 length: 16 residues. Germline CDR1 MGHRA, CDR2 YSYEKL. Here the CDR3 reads CASSPLGGGSGNTIYF. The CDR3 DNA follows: TGCGCCAGCAGCCCTCTTGGGGGTGGTTCTGGAAACACCATATATTTT.

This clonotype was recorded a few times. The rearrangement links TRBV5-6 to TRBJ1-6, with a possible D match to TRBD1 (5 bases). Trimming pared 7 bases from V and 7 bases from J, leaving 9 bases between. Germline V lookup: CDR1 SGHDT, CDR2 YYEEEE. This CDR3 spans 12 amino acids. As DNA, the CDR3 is TGTGCCAGCGGGGCACCCAATTCACCCCTCCACTTT. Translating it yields CASGAPNSPLHF.

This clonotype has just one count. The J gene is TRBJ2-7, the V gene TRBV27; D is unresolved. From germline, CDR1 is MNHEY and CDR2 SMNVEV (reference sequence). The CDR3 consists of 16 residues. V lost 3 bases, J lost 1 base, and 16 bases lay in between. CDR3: CASSLGTVPASYEQYF. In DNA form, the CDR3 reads TGTGCCAGCAGTTTGGGTACAGTCCCGGCGTCCTACGAGCAGTACTTC.

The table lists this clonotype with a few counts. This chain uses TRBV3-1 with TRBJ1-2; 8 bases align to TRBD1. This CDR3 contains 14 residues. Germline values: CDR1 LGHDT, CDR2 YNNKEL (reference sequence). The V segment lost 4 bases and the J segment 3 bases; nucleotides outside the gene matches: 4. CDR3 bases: TGTGCCAGCAGCCGGACAGGGCTTGACTATGGCTACACCTTC. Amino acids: CASSRTGLDYGYTF.

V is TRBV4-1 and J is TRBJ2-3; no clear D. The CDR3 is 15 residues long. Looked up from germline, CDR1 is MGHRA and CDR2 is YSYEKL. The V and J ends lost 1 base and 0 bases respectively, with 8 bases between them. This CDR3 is CASSQAPTSTDTQYF. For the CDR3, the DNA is TGCGCCAGCAGCCAAGCCCCGACTAGCACAGATACGCAGTATTTT.

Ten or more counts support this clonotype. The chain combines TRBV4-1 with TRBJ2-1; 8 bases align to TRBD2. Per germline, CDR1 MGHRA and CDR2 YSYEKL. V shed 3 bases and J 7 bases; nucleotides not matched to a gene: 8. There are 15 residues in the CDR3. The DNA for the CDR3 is TGCGCCAGCAGCCAGGGTCTAGCGGGTACAAATGAGCAGTTCTTC. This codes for CASSQGLAGTNEQFF.

DNA for the CDR3: TGTGCCACCGCCGGACAGGGGCGCACAGATACGCAGTATTTT. As protein: CATAGQGRTDTQYF. The gene calls are TRBV24-1 and TRBJ2-3, with 9 bases fitting TRBD1. The CDR3 spans 14 residues. V shed 9 bases, J shed 1 base, and the junction held 4 bases outside the gene matches. Germline V lookup: CDR1 KGHDR, CDR2 SFDVKD.

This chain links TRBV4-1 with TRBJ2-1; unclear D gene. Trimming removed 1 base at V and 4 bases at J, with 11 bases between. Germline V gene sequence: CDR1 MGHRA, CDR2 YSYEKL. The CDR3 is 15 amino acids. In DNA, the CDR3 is TGCGCCAGCAGCCAAGGCCCTAGTCCGTACAATGAGCAGTTCTTC. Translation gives CASSQGPSPYNEQFF.

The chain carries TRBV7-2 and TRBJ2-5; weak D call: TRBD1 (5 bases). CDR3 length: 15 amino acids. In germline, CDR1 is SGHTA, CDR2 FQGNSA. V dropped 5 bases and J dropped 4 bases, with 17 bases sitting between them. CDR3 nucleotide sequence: TGTGCCAGCAGCCCCTCCGCCCAGGGAATAGAGACCCAGTACTTC. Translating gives CASSPSAQGIETQYF. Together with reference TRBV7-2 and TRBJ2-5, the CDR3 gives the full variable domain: GAGVSQSPSNKVTEKGKDVELRCDPISGHTALYWYRQSLGQGLEFLIYFQGNSAPDKSGLPSDRFSAERTGGSVSTLTIQRTQQEDSAVYLCASSPSAQGIETQYFGPGTRLLVL.

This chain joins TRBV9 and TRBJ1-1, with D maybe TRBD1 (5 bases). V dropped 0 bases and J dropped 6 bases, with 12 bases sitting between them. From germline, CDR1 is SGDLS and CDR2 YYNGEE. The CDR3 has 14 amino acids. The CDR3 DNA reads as TGTGCCAGCAGCGTAGGAGGGGATAGCGCTGAAGCTTTCTTT. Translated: CASSVGGDSAEAFF.